This T cell receptor (beta chain) was documented in a study of chemoradiotherapy in HPV16-positive cancers. Germline V CDR1 and CDR2: WNHNN, SYGVQD (reference sequence). CDR3 length: 16 amino acids. Generated by immunoSEQ multiplex PCR, the TCRdb table keeps only in-frame clones and is missing some. The table shows about 6,600 clones, with 81% occurring only once. Overall study findings and caveats: HPV-specific T cells were functionally defined from only a couple of HPV16-positive patients. For HPV16-positive patients, expanding HPV-responsive T cells associated with longer recurrence-free survival.

With regard to this clone: Its target is not known. Its ends do not fully match the called genes, so a read error is possible.

Repeated repertoire sampling spanned the course of chemoradiotherapy. The clonotype was recovered from a human donor with HPV-associated anogenital cancer. The sample consisted of tumor tissue, taken from a patient who underwent chemoradiotherapy. The V call is TRBV10-1, the J call TRBJ1-2; D unclear. Here the CDR3 DNA reads TGCGCCAGCAGTTGTAGCACATCGCGAAAGACCTATGGCTACACATTC. Translated, it gives CASSCSTSRKTYGYTF.